A single sample is the source of the 11 T cell receptor beta chains below, sequenced in a study of OX40 agonist ivuxolimab in advanced cancers. Data came from immunoSEQ multiplex PCR; TCRdb stores just in-frame clones and leaves some out. The sample lists more than 40,000 clones; 90% to 95% were seen once. The sequencing here drew on CD4+ or CD8+ T cells sorted from blood, taken in a trial of the OX40 agonist ivuxolimab. The receptor source for this set is an adult with an advanced solid tumor such as melanoma, head and neck, liver or kidney cancer.

This rearrangement joins TRBV7-9 to TRBJ2-2, with D hard to call. This CDR3 is built from 13 residues. The germline CDR1 and CDR2 sequences are SEHNR and FQNEAQ (reference sequence). The ends were cut back, 5 bases at V and 5 bases at J, with 9 bases in the middle. For the CDR3, the DNA is TGTGCCAGCAGCCTAGTTGCAACCGGGGAGCTGTTTTTT. It translates to CASSLVATGELFF.

This chain links TRBV9 with TRBJ2-5; D perhaps matches TRBD2 (7 bases). The germline gives CDR1 SGDLS, CDR2 YYNGEE. V lost 4 bases and J 2 bases, leaving 15 bases between the germline ends. CDR3 length: 15 amino acids. The CDR3 DNA reads TGTGCCAGCAGCCACGGGGGCGGGAGTCAAGAGACCCAGTACTTC. It yields the protein CASSHGGGSQETQYF. Filled out from reference TRBV9 and TRBJ2-5, the complete variable domain reads DSGVTQTPKHLITATGQRVTLRCSPRSGDLSVYWYQQSLDQGLQFLIQYYNGEERAKGNILERFSAQQFPDLHSELNLSSLELGDSALYFCASSHGGGSQETQYFGPGTRLLVL.

V usage is TRBV5-1 and J usage is TRBJ2-5; 11 nucleotides align to TRBD1. This CDR3 is 18 amino acids long. Looked up from germline, CDR1 is SGHRS and CDR2 is YFSETQ. V dropped 0 bases and J dropped 4; count of bases not matched to a gene: 11. The CDR3 DNA reads as TGCGCCAGCAGCTTGGGGACAGGGGGCGAGTCCAATTCAGAGACCCAGTACTTC. Translated, it gives CASSLGTGGESNSETQYF.

The chain carries TRBV7-9 and TRBJ2-3, with a weak D call TRBD1 (7 bases). The CDR3 runs to 16 residues. V was trimmed by 2 bases and J by 5 bases, leaving 17 bases between them. Germline V lookup: CDR1 SEHNR, CDR2 FQNEAQ (reference sequence). The CDR3 is CASSLMGRGTGDTQYF. The CDR3 DNA reads as TGTGCCAGCAGCTTAATGGGCAGGGGGACTGGAGATACGCAGTATTTT.

This clone was detected a few times. The chain uses TRBV4-1 and TRBJ2-6; 7 nucleotides align to TRBD1. The CDR3 contains 18 residues. V was clipped by 3 bases and J by 0 bases; unmatched bases: 8. Looked up from germline, CDR1 is MGHRA and CDR2 is YSYEKL. The CDR3 spells CASSQVPGQLSGANVLTF. The CDR3 coding sequence is TGCGCCAGCAGCCAGGTTCCGGGACAGCTCTCTGGGGCCAACGTCCTGACTTTC.

A remark on this clone: At one of its ends the junction is not consistent with the germline gene, which may arise from a read error. The chain couples TRBV29-1 to TRBJ2-1; 15 nucleotides match TRBD2. Germline loops: CDR1 SQVTM, CDR2 ANQGSEA. This CDR3 contains 17 residues. CDR3 protein: CSVEGLAGGPIYNEQFF. Here the CDR3 DNA reads TGCAGCGTCGAAGGACTAGCGGGAGGGCCAATCTACAATGAGCAGTTCTTC.

The chain has TRBV30 and TRBJ1-5; D unresolved. V lost 1 base and J lost 1, with 11 bases in between. Germline lookup yields CDR1 GTSNPN and CDR2 SVGIG (reference sequence). This CDR3 region has 15 residues. CDR3 region: CAWSAVGLSNQPQHF. CDR3 bases: TGTGCCTGGAGTGCAGTCGGGTTGAGCAATCAGCCCCAGCATTTT.

The V call is TRBV5-1, the J call TRBJ1-1; maybe TRBD1 (6 bases). Germline V lookup: CDR1 SGHRS, CDR2 YFSETQ. The CDR3 totals 15 residues. The V end was cut by 1 base, the J end by 3 bases, with 13 bases between. The CDR3 loop reads CASSLNGGRDTEAFF. In DNA form, the CDR3 reads TGCGCCAGCAGCTTGAATGGGGGGCGGGACACTGAAGCTTTCTTT.

Worth noting for this clone: A much larger clonotype is one base distant, so this may be a read error. Within the sample, other DNA sequences also encode this same CDR3. V usage is TRBV27 and J usage is TRBJ2-7, with a possible D match to TRBD1 (5 bases). Germline CDR1 is MNHEY and CDR2 is SMNVEV (reference sequence). CDR3 length: 12 amino acids. With 2 bases removed from V and 5 bases from J, the gap between germline ends came to 7 bases. The CDR3 sequence: CASSLLGDEQYF. CDR3 nucleotide sequence: TGTGCCAGCAGTTTACTAGGGGACGAGCAGTACTTC.

The rearrangement joins TRBV7-9 to TRBJ2-7, with 12 bases that match TRBD1. Germline assignment: CDR1 SEHNR and CDR2 FQNEAQ (reference sequence). V was clipped by 4 bases and J by 6 bases; unmatched bases: 7. The length of the CDR3 is 15 residues. The CDR3 DNA reads as TGTGCCAGCAGCTCACTGGGACAGGGGGCGGGCGAGCAGTACTTC. Translated: CASSSLGQGAGEQYF.

The chain combines TRBV20-1 with TRBJ2-1; no definite D call. Trimming removed 2 bases at V and 10 bases at J, with 9 bases between. The CDR3 runs 11 residues. Germline V CDR1 and CDR2: DFQATT, SNEGSKA (reference sequence). The CDR3 sequence is CSARWGYEQFF. CDR3 bases: TGCAGTGCTAGATGGGGTTACGAGCAGTTCTTC.